The 25 T cell receptor beta chains below come from one sample, sequenced in a study of T-cell memory formation after mild COVID-19. TCRdb re-called the 5' RACE reads through MiXCR, storing one row per CDR3 protein. The sample records about 400,000 distinct CDR3 sequences, approximately 18% being singletons. The sequencing input was PBMCs or a T cell subset sorted from them (not recorded which). These receptors were taken from a man younger than 35 who had mild COVID-19 (a few samples of this study predate the infection). Cell type and time point are not known.

This clonotype was counted between two and nine times. V gene TRBV5-1 combines with J gene TRBJ2-5, with 12 bases fitting TRBD2. The CDR3 is 16 residues long. CDR1 SGHRS and CDR2 YFSETQ come from the germline V gene. Trimming at V came to 0 bases and at J to 3 bases, leaving 3 bases not matched to a gene. The CDR3 loop is CASSLGGLAGKETQYF. CDR3 DNA sequence: TGCGCCAGCAGCTTGGGAGGACTAGCGGGGAAAGAGACCCAGTACTTC.

This clonotype was seen a few times. V usage is TRBV5-1 and J usage is TRBJ2-3; D call uncertain. The CDR3 has 12 residues. The germline CDR1 and CDR2 sequences are SGHRS and YFSETQ. Trimming stripped 2 bases from V and 4 bases from J, with 5 bases between. The CDR3 here is CASSLHADTQYF. CDR3 sequence (DNA): TGCGCCAGCAGCTTACATGCAGATACGCAGTATTTT.

The chain uses TRBV7-9 and TRBJ2-7; maybe TRBD1 (6 bases). V lost 5 bases and J 3 bases, leaving 11 bases between the germline ends. Germline CDR1 reads SEHNR; CDR2 reads FQNEAQ (reference sequence). The CDR3 has 13 residues. This CDR3 is CASSPKDSYEQYF. DNA of the CDR3: TGTGCCAGCAGCCCCAAGGACAGCTACGAGCAGTACTTC.

The chain links TRBV11-2 to TRBJ2-1; 7 bases line up with TRBD1. V dropped 1 base and J dropped 1; count of bases not matched to a gene: 4. Germline V gene data show CDR1 as SGHAT and CDR2 as FQNNGV. This CDR3 has 16 amino acids. Here the CDR3 DNA reads TGTGCCAGCAGCTTAGCGGACAGGTCATCCTACAATGAGCAGTTCTTC. Translating gives CASSLADRSSYNEQFF. Combining the CDR3 with reference TRBV11-2 and TRBJ2-1 gives the whole variable domain EAGVAQSPRYKIIEKRQSVAFWCNPISGHATLYWYQQILGQGPKLLIQFQNNGVVDDSQLPKDRFSAERLKGVDSTLKIQPAKLEDSAVYLCASSLADRSSYNEQFFGPGTRLTVL.

The V call is TRBV4-3, the J call TRBJ2-1, with D possibly TRBD2 on 6 matching bases. The germline CDR1 and CDR2 sequences are LGHNA and YSLEER. The CDR3 is 16 residues long. Between the trimmed V and J ends, which lost 0 bases and 6 bases, there was a span of 15 bases. DNA for the CDR3: TGCGCCAGCAGCCAAGAGCCAAGCGGGTGGTTCAATGAGCAGTTCTTC. It encodes CASSQEPSGWFNEQFF.

This clonotype has a handful of counts. V is TRBV5-8 and J is TRBJ2-5; 9 bases match TRBD2. The CDR3 is made up of 15 amino acids. Germline-derived CDR1 and CDR2 are SGHTS and YDEGEE. V shed 3 bases and J 3 bases; nucleotides not matched to a gene: 6. The CDR3, as DNA: TGTGCCAGCAGCTCGAGATTAGCGGGGGAAGAGACCCAGTACTTC. As protein: CASSSRLAGEETQYF.

This clonotype showed up just a few times. J is TRBJ2-3 and V is TRBV11-2; 9 nucleotides match TRBD2. This CDR3 comprises 19 residues. After removal of 5 bases from V and 1 base from J, the junction contained 16 bases not matched to a gene. CDR1 SGHAT and CDR2 FQNNGV come from the germline V gene. DNA of the CDR3: TGTGCCAGCAGCCCGAGTCCTGGCGGGGGGGCGGACGGCACAGATACGCAGTATTTT. Translation: CASSPSPGGGADGTDTQYF.

The sample holds a few counts of this clonotype. This chain connects TRBV10-2 to TRBJ1-6; 10 bases are a match to TRBD1. Trimming removed 5 bases from V and 10 bases from J; junction bases left unmatched: 11. Germline V gene lookup returns CDR1 WSHSY and CDR2 SAAADI. CDR3 length equals 16 residues. CDR3 DNA: TGCGCCAGCAGTAGGGACCGGGACAGGGGATTGTCACCCCTCCACTTT. This codes for CASSRDRDRGLSPLHF.

This clonotype was counted a few times. The V gene is TRBV4-1, the J gene TRBJ1-2, with TRBD1 matching 10 bases. V lost 5 bases and J lost 1; bases outside the gene matches: 10. The V gene's germline CDR1 is MGHRA and CDR2 YSYEKL. CDR3 length: 17 residues. The CDR3 here is CASSAPGQGGSNYGYTF. Written as DNA, the CDR3 is TGCGCCAGCAGCGCCCCCGGACAGGGGGGGAGTAACTATGGCTACACCTTC.

As to this clonotype: A single base separates this from a much larger clone, so it may be a read error. The gene calls are TRBV12-3 or TRBV12-4 and TRBJ2-1; D remains unclear. Trimming stripped 3 bases from V and 6 bases from J, with 9 bases between. This CDR3 comprises 13 residues. CDR3 in DNA: TGTGCCAGCAGTTTCCACTCGGGCAATGAGCAGTTCTTC. Amino acids: CASSFHSGNEQFF.

V and J are TRBV11-2 and TRBJ2-1, with 8 nucleotides matching TRBD2. CDR1 is SGHAT, CDR2 FQNNGV, per germline. V lost 11 bases, J lost 4 bases, and 10 bases stayed unmatched. There are 14 residues in the CDR3. The CDR3 DNA reads as TGTGCCGCCGCCGGGATAGCGGGGTACAATGAGCAGTTCTTC. Protein product: CAAAGIAGYNEQFF.

The rearrangement links TRBV29-1 to TRBJ2-3; 9 bases are a match to TRBD2. Germline assignment: CDR1 SQVTM and CDR2 ANQGSEA. V lost 4 bases, J lost 0 bases, and 2 bases stayed unmatched. The CDR3 consists of 14 residues. In nucleotides, the CDR3 is TGCAGCGTTGCCGGGACTAGCAGCACAGATACGCAGTATTTT. Translated, it gives CSVAGTSSTDTQYF.

This clonotype has a count of ten or more. The V call is TRBV5-1, the J call TRBJ2-7; 9 bases are shared with TRBD1. Germline-derived CDR1 and CDR2 are SGHRS and YFSETQ. This CDR3 has 14 amino acids. With V trimmed by 4 bases and J by 1 base, 3 bases remained unmatched. The CDR3 nucleotides are TGCGCCAGCAGCCCCGGACAGGGGTCCTACGAGCAGTACGTC. The encoded protein is CASSPGQGSYEQYV.

The chain recombines TRBV5-1 with TRBJ2-7; the match to TRBD2 covers 14 bases. CDR3 length: 15 amino acids. V was pared by 3 bases and J by 7 bases, with 6 bases of the junction left unmatched. Germline-derived CDR1 and CDR2 are SGHRS and YFSETQ. In nucleotides, the CDR3 is TGCGCCAGCAGCTCGGGAGGACTAGCGGGGGGAGAGCAGTACTTC. Amino acid sequence: CASSSGGLAGGEQYF.

This clonotype occurred a few times. This chain links TRBV6-1 with TRBJ1-1; D might be TRBD1 (5 bases). Trimming shortened V by 7 bases and J by 5 bases, and 14 bases separated the two germline ends. Germline CDR1 and CDR2: MNHNS and SASEGT. CDR3 length equals 13 residues. The CDR3 sequence: CASKLRGETEAFF. CDR3 in DNA: TGTGCCAGCAAGTTAAGGGGTGAGACTGAAGCTTTCTTT.

This clonotype turned up a few times. The chain employs TRBV6-2 or TRBV6-3 and TRBJ1-2, with D perhaps matching TRBD1 (6 bases). This CDR3 has 14 amino acids. Germline V CDR1 and CDR2: MNHEY, SVGEGT. The germline V and J ends were trimmed by 6 bases and 7 bases, with 18 bases remaining between them. CDR3 protein: CASSQPGGALGYTF. For the CDR3, the DNA is TGTGCCAGCAGCCAGCCCGGGGGGGCGCTTGGCTACACCTTC.

This clonotype was picked up a small number of times. The chain has TRBV9 and TRBJ2-2; D possibly corresponds to TRBD1 (5 bases). The CDR3 has 16 amino acids. V was pared by 0 bases and J by 5 bases, with 14 bases between. Per the germline V gene, CDR1 is SGDLS and CDR2 is YYNGEE. In DNA form, the CDR3 reads TGTGCCAGCAGCGTAGGACAGTGGTATCGGACCGGGGAGCTGTTTTTT. This codes for CASSVGQWYRTGELFF.

CDR3 amino acids: CASWPEVGNTEAFF. The CDR3 region has the DNA TGTGCCAGCTGGCCGGAGGTGGGGAACACTGAAGCTTTCTTT. The chain recombines TRBV6-5 with TRBJ1-1, with no clear D. Trimming shortened V by 8 bases and J by 1 base, and 14 bases separated the two germline ends. Germline assignment: CDR1 MNHEY and CDR2 SVGAGI. The CDR3 is made up of 14 amino acids.

At least ten counts were recorded for this clonotype. The chain has TRBV5-4 and TRBJ2-1, with 8 bases matching TRBD2. The CDR3 consists of 15 residues. Germline V CDR1 and CDR2: SGHNT, YYREEE (reference sequence). V shed 3 bases, J shed 4 bases, and the junction held 6 bases outside the gene matches. The CDR3 sequence: CASSYGGALYNEQFF. CDR3 in DNA: TGTGCCAGCAGCTACGGGGGGGCTTTGTACAATGAGCAGTTCTTC.

The rearrangement uses TRBV19 and TRBJ2-2; unclear D gene. The CDR3 spans 13 residues. Per germline, CDR1 LNHDA and CDR2 SQIVND (reference sequence). Trimming stripped 3 bases from V and 6 bases from J, with 8 bases between. CDR3: CASSIRASGELFF. The CDR3 nucleotides are TGTGCCAGTAGTATTCGGGCCTCCGGGGAGCTGTTTTTT.

There are a few counts of this clonotype. This chain connects TRBV9 to TRBJ2-4; D not certain. There are 15 residues in the CDR3. V shed 0 bases and J shed 0 bases, with 7 bases lying between them. CDR1 is SGDLS and CDR2 is YYNGEE in the germline V gene. CDR3 nucleotide sequence: TGTGCCAGCAGCGTAGGTGGGATAGCCAAAAACATTCAGTACTTC. It specifies CASSVGGIAKNIQYF.

This clonotype appeared a single time. The V and J genes are TRBV6-2 or TRBV6-3 and TRBJ2-1, with D possibly called TRBD1 or TRBD2 (6 bases each). The CDR3 loop spans 16 amino acids. Germline V lookup: CDR1 MNHEY, CDR2 SVGEGT. V lost 6 bases to trimming and J lost 5 bases, with 20 bases between them. CDR3 sequence: CASSQYPGGQDNEQFF. The CDR3 DNA sequence: TGTGCCAGCAGCCAATACCCCGGGGGCCAGGACAATGAGCAGTTCTTC.

This rearrangement joins TRBV28 to TRBJ1-6; possible D gene TRBD1, 6 bases. In germline, CDR1 is MDHEN, CDR2 SYDVKM. V dropped 8 bases and J dropped 4 bases, with 15 bases sitting between them. The CDR3 covers 15 residues. CDR3 amino acids: CASSIWGQYNSPLHF. The CDR3 DNA follows: TGTGCCAGCTCAATTTGGGGACAATATAATTCACCCCTCCACTTT.

The chain is built from TRBV11-2 and TRBJ2-3; the match to TRBD2 covers 11 bases. Germline loops: CDR1 SGHAT, CDR2 FQNNGV. With 2 bases clipped from V and 0 bases from J, the junction kept 4 bases outside the gene matches. The CDR3 runs 17 residues. The CDR3 region has the DNA TGTGCCAGCAGCTTACTAGCGGGGGGATCTAGCACAGATACGCAGTATTTT. It is translated as CASSLLAGGSSTDTQYF.

The V and J genes are TRBV12-3 or TRBV12-4 and TRBJ2-1; the D is unclear. This CDR3 is 12 amino acids long. V was shortened by 5 bases and J by 15 bases, with 17 bases between the two germline ends. In DNA, the CDR3 is TGTGCCAGCAGTCCAGACTCAGGTGGCCCGTTCTTC. Its protein is CASSPDSGGPFF.